Listed here is a single T cell receptor (beta chain). Its antigen is unidentified. This CDR3 is built from 15 residues. CDR1 is SGHRS and CDR2 is YFSETQ in the germline V gene. J was trimmed by 5 bases and V by 0 bases; bases with no gene match: 6. Sequencing was performed with immunoSEQ multiplex PCR; in TCRdb, only in-frame clones are kept and a portion is missing. The profile shows roughly 150,000 clones, around 90% of them singletons. This sample is drawn from a study of cytomegalovirus exposure and HLA in healthy donors. General study findings and limits: The classifier reportedly diagnosed cytomegalovirus status with high specificity and sensitivity. CMV antigen specificity of a few CMV-associated chains was confirmed in vitro. The listing of 150 to 200 TCR beta chains classed them as cytomegalovirus-associated. The dataset shows that most TCR sequences were rare, while some public TCRs occurred in many donors.

The TCR comes from a woman aged 18-35 years in good health and CMV-seropositive. This rearrangement joins TRBV5-1 to TRBJ2-5, with 8 nucleotides matching TRBD1. The sequenced sample consisted of PBMCs. The CDR3 DNA follows: TGCGCCAGCAGCTTGGACAGGGGGTTTCAGGAGACCCAGTACTTC. Translation gives CASSLDRGFQETQYF.